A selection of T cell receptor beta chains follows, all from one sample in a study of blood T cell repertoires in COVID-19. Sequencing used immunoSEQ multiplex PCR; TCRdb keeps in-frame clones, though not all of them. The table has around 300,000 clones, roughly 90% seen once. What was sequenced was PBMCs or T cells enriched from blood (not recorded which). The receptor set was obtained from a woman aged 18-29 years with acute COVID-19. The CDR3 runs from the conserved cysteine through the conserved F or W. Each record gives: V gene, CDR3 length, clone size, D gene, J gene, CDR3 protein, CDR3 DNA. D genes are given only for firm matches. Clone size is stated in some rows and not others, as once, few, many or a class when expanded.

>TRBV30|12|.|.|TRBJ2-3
CAWSVLLDTQYF
TGTGCCTGGAGTGTACTTTTGGATACGCAGTATTTT
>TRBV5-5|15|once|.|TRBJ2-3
CASSLAEVRTDTQYF
TGTGCCAGCAGCTTGGCTGAGGTGAGGACAGATACGCAGTATTTT
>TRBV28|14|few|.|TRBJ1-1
CASSLGQLNTEAFF
TGTGCCAGCAGTCTGGGACAATTGAACACTGAAGCTTTCTTT
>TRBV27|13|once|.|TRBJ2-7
CASSFRPGGEQYF
TGTGCCAGCAGTTTCCGACCCGGCGGAGAGCAGTACTTC
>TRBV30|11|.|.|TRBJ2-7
CAWSGGNEQYF
TGTGCCTGGAGCGGAGGGAACGAGCAGTACTTC
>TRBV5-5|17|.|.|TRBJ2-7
CASSLVFGGIESYEQYF
TGTGCCAGCAGCTTGGTCTTTGGGGGGATCGAATCCTACGAGCAGTACTTC
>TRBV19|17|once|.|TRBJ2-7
CASSRNSGGLLSYEQYF
TGTGCCAGTAGTAGAAATAGCGGCGGGCTTCTCTCCTACGAGCAGTACTTC
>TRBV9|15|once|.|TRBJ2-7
CASSVPGSGSYEQYF
TGTGCCAGCAGCGTCCCCGGGTCCGGCTCCTACGAGCAGTACTTC
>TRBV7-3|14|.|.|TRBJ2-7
CASSLKPTGNEQYF
TGTGCCAGCAGCTTAAAACCCACGGGGAACGAGCAGTACTTC
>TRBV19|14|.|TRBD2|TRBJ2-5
CASSLGGGQETQYF
TGTGCCAGTAGCCTCGGCGGGGGCCAAGAGACCCAGTACTTC
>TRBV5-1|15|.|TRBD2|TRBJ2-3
CASRPREGSTDTQYF
TGCGCCAGCAGGCCCAGGGAGGGGAGCACAGATACGCAGTATTTT
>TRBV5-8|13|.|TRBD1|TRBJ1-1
CASSLAGGPEAFF
TGTGCCAGCAGCTTGGCAGGGGGGCCTGAAGCTTTCTTT
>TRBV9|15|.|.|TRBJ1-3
CASSVEGESGNTIYF
TGTGCCAGCAGCGTAGAGGGGGAGAGCGGAAACACCATATATTTT
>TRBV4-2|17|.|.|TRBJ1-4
CASSQGNTGIINEKLFF
TGTGCCAGCAGCCAAGGGAATACAGGGATTATTAATGAAAAACTGTTTTTT
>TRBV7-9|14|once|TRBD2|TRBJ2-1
CASSLAGGFNEQFF
TGTGCCAGCAGCTTGGCGGGAGGGTTCAATGAGCAGTTCTTC
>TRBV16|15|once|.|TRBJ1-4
CASSPGGALNEKLFF
TGTGCCAGCAGCCCGGGTGGGGCCCTTAATGAAAAACTGTTTTTT
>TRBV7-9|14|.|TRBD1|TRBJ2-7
CAIPVQGHSYEQYF
TGTGCCATCCCGGTACAGGGGCACTCCTACGAGCAGTACTTC
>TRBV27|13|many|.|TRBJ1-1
CASSQRQNTEAFF
TGTGCCAGCAGCCAACGACAGAACACTGAAGCTTTCTTT
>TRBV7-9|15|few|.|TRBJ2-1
CASSEAGLSYNEQFF
TGTGCCAGCAGCGAAGCGGGCCTCTCCTACAATGAGCAGTTCTTC
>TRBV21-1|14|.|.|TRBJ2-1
CASTGFHSYNEQFF
TGTGCCAGCACCGGGTTCCACTCCTACAATGAGCAGTTCTTC
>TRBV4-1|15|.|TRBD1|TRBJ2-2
CASSQATGWSGELFF
TGCGCCAGCAGCCAAGCGACAGGGTGGTCCGGGGAGCTGTTTTTT
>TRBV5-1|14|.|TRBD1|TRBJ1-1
CASSTRQGSAEAFF
TGCGCCAGCAGCACCCGACAGGGCAGCGCTGAAGCTTTCTTT
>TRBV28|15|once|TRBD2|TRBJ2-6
CASSSLASGANVLTF
TGTGCCAGCAGTTCACTAGCGTCTGGGGCCAACGTCCTGACTTTC
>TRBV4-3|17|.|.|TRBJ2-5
CASSQDLSSRGQETQYF
TGCGCCAGCAGCCAAGATTTGTCGAGCCGGGGGCAAGAGACCCAGTACTTC
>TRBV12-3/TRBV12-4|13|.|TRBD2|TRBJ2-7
CASSWTSVNEQYF
TGTGCCAGCAGCTGGACTAGCGTTAACGAGCAGTACTTC
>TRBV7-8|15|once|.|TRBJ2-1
CASSRGTGYYNEQFF
TGTGCCAGCAGCCGAGGGACGGGGTACTACAATGAGCAGTTCTTC
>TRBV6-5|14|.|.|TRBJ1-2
CASGLGGRDDGYTF
TGTGCCAGCGGCTTGGGGGGGCGCGATGATGGCTACACCTTC
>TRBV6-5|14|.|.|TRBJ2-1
CASSWTVAYNEQFF
TGTGCCAGCAGTTGGACAGTAGCCTACAATGAGCAGTTCTTC
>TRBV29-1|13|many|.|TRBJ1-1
CSVAPSGNTEAFF
TGCAGCGTTGCCCCCTCGGGGAACACTGAAGCTTTCTTT
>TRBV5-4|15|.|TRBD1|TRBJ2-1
CASSLRGPSYNEQFF
TGTGCCAGCAGCTTGAGGGGGCCCTCCTACAATGAGCAGTTCTTC
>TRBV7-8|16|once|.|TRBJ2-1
CASSRWTASSYNEQFF
TGTGCCAGCAGCCGCTGGACAGCGAGCTCCTACAATGAGCAGTTCTTC